Included here is one TCR beta chain sequence, with context. Its cognate antigen is unknown. This specimen belongs to a study of T cell responses to AZD1222 COVID-19 vaccine. Regarding the study as a whole: Distributed over spike, vaccine-associated CD4 TCRs predominated at 160-218 and 743-854.

The CDR3 loop spans 13 amino acids. Germline CDR1 reads MNHEY; CDR2 reads SVGEGT. The V end was cut by 7 bases, the J end by 1 base, with 10 bases between. Only in-frame clones appear in the TCRdb table, and some are missing; sequencing was by immunoSEQ multiplex PCR. The sample has 100,000 or so clones; about 81% are singletons. The V and J genes are TRBV6-2 or TRBV6-3 and TRBJ1-1, with a possible D match to TRBD1 (6 bases). This clonotype was sampled from an adult in good health. The sequencing used peripheral blood, collected on day 0 of AZD1222 vaccination. DNA for the CDR3: TGTGCCAGCAACCCGGGACAGAACACTGAAGCTTTCTTT. This encodes CASNPGQNTEAFF.